This T cell receptor (beta chain) was sequenced for a study of monozygotic twins with inflammatory bowel disease. Study results and limitations: Especially with disease activity, IBD patients shared fewer clonotypes with others than healthy twins did.

There are 14 residues in the CDR3. Germline V gene lookup returns CDR1 MGHDK and CDR2 SYGVNS. After re-calling the 5' RACE reads, TCRdb lists one entry per CDR3 protein, DNA absent. This listing includes approximately 400,000 distinct CDR3 sequences. About this clonotype: Its target is not known.

The chain recombines TRBV25-1 with TRBJ2-5; TCRdb reports TRBD1, a call that lacks DNA to check it against. This receptor was identified in a human donor with ulcerative colitis or Crohn's disease, or a healthy co-twin of an affected twin (not recorded which). The sequenced sample consisted of blood. CDR3 sequence reads: CASSNPGTEETQYF.